These 4 T cell receptor beta chains were sequenced from one sample in a study of cytomegalovirus exposure and HLA in healthy donors. With 60 Vbeta and 13 Jbeta primers, the PCR was carried out. Some clones are missing from TCRdb's copy, which holds only in-frame ones; the method was immunoSEQ multiplex PCR. The sample holds 92,000 or so clones; roughly 67% are singletons and the top ten take about 22%. The sequencing sample was made of PBMCs. These receptors were collected from a woman in her 50s in good health and CMV-seropositive.

The chain is built from TRBV6-5 and TRBJ2-7; TRBD1 agrees at 8 bases. The V segment lost 2 bases and the J segment 2 bases; nucleotides outside the gene matches: 5. This CDR3 has 15 residues. Germline V lookup: CDR1 MNHEY, CDR2 SVGAGI. CDR3 region: CASSYLRTGTYEQYF. CDR3 DNA: TGTGCCAGCAGTTACCTTAGGACAGGGACCTACGAGCAGTACTTC.

This rearrangement joins TRBV7-2 to TRBJ1-5; no clear D gene. Germline loops: CDR1 SGHTA, CDR2 FQGNSA. This CDR3 contains 15 residues. Trimming took 1 base from V and 4 from J, leaving 11 bases between them. The CDR3 spells CASSLEAGFNQPQHF. The CDR3 nucleotides are TGTGCCAGCAGCTTAGAAGCAGGTTTTAATCAGCCCCAGCATTTT. Filled out from reference TRBV7-2 and TRBJ1-5, the complete variable domain reads GAGVSQSPSNKVTEKGKDVELRCDPISGHTALYWYRQSLGQGLEFLIYFQGNSAPDKSGLPSDRFSAERTGGSVSTLTIQRTQQEDSAVYLCASSLEAGFNQPQHFGDGTRLSIL.

The chain uses TRBV6-1 and TRBJ2-7, with TRBD1 as a possible D gene (5 bases). CDR1 is MNHNS and CDR2 is SASEGT in the germline V gene. The CDR3 is 14 amino acids. With 4 bases removed from V and 2 bases from J, the gap between germline ends came to 12 bases. Written as DNA, the CDR3 is TGTGCCAGCAGTGTTTATCAGGGAACCTACGAGCAGTACTTC. Translated, it gives CASSVYQGTYEQYF.

This clone was seen only once. This sequence joins TRBV5-1 and TRBJ2-1, with 10 bases that match TRBD1. V gave up 4 bases and J gave up 7 bases; unmatched junction bases: 5. Germline V CDR1 and CDR2: SGHRS, YFSETQ. The CDR3 length is 14 residues. This CDR3 is CASSVTGGVNEQFF. The DNA for the CDR3 is TGCGCCAGCAGCGTGACAGGGGGCGTGAATGAGCAGTTCTTC. Using reference TRBV5-1 and TRBJ2-1 for the parts outside the CDR3, the full variable domain is KAGVTQTPRYLIKTRGQQVTLSCSPISGHRSVSWYQQTPGQGLQFLFEYFSETQRNKGNFPGRFSGRQFSNSRSEMNVSTLELGDSALYLCASSVTGGVNEQFFGPGTRLTVL.